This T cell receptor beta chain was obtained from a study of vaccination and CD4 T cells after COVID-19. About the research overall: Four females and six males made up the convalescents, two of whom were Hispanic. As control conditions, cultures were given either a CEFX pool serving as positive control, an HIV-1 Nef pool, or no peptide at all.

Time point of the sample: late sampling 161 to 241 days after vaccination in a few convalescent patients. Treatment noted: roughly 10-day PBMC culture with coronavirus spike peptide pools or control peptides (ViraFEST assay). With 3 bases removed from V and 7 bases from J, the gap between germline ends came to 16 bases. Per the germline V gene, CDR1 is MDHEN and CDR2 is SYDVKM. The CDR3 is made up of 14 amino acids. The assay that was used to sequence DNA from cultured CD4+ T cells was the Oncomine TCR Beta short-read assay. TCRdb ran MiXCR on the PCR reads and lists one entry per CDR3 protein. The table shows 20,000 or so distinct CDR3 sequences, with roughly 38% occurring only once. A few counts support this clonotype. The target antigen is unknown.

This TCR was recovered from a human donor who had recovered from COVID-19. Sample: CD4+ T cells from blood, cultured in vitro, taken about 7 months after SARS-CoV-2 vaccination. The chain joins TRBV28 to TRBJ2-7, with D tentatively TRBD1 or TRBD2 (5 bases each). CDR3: CASSFGQGSGEQYF. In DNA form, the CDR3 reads TGTGCCAGCAGTTTCGGGCAGGGTTCGGGGGAGCAGTACTTC.